This TCR beta chain was captured in a study of T cell responses to AZD1222 COVID-19 vaccine. For the study at large: Pooled together were second doses at about 4 or about 12 weeks. Study-level points and caveats: At baseline, seropositivity was found in only six AZD1222 recipients. Females made up more of the donors, who were largely white British, and clonal diversity may have come out too low. Nearly half of spike-specific TCRs reportedly go after variant regions that carry no mutations.

Data came from immunoSEQ multiplex PCR; TCRdb stores just in-frame clones and leaves some out. The repertoire has 90,000 to 150,000 clones, 88% of them found once; the top ten carry 4% to 5.5%. The V gene's germline CDR1 is MNHEY and CDR2 SVGEGT. After removal of 2 bases from V and 6 bases from J, the junction contained 6 bases not matched to a gene. The CDR3 consists of 14 residues. With respect to this clone: Its antigen is undetermined.

The specimen was peripheral blood, collected on day 0 of AZD1222 vaccination. V gene TRBV6-2 or TRBV6-3 combines with J gene TRBJ1-2, with 7 bases aligning to TRBD1. This clonotype was sampled from an adult in good health. DNA of the CDR3: TGTGCCAGCAGTTACAGGGGGCATTTGGATGGCTACACCTTC. The encoded protein is CASSYRGHLDGYTF.